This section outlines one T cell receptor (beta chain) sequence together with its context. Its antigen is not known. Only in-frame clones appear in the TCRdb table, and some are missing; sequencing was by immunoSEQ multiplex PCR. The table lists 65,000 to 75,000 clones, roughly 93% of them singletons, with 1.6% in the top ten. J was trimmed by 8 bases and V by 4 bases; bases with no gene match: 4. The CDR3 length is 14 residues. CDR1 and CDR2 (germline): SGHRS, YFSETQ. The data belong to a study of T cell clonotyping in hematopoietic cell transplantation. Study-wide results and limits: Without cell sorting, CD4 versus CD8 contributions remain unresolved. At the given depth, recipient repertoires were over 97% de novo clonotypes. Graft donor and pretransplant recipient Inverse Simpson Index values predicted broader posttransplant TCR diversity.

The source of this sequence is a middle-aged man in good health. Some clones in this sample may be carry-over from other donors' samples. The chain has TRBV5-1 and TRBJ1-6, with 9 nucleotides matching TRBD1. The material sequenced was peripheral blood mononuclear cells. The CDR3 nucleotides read TGCGCCAGCAGCCTACAGGGGGCTGATTCACCCCTCCACTTT. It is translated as CASSLQGADSPLHF.